Each of the 8 T cell receptor beta chains below was sequenced from the same sample in a study of blood T cell repertoires in COVID-19. Assay used: immunoSEQ multiplex PCR; TCRdb lists only in-frame clones, some missing. The repertoire holds approximately 120,000 clones, with roughly 91% as singletons. Sequenced material: peripheral blood. The receptors stem from a human donor with acute or convalescent COVID-19. The donor label of this sample is uncertain.

This clone was counted once. This chain uses TRBV27 with TRBJ2-5, with D maybe TRBD2 (5 bases). The germline gives CDR1 MNHEY, CDR2 SMNVEV (reference sequence). V lost 2 bases and J lost 2, with 12 bases in between. CDR3 length equals 15 residues. The chain's CDR3 is CASSLSQAVQETQYF. CDR3 nucleotide sequence: TGTGCCAGCAGTTTAAGTCAAGCGGTACAAGAGACCCAGTACTTC.

This sequence joins TRBV14 and TRBJ1-1; the D gene is possibly TRBD1 (5 bases). The CDR3 is 16 amino acids. Trimming left V 0 bases short and J 1 base short, with 12 bases between. Germline CDR1 and CDR2: SGHDN and FVKESK. The CDR3 DNA reads as TGTGCCAGCAGCCAAGATCTGGGGCAGGGGAACACTGAAGCTTTCTTT. This encodes CASSQDLGQGNTEAFF.

This clone was counted between two and nine times. V and J are TRBV3-1 (or the pseudogene TRBV3-2) and TRBJ2-7; 8 nucleotides line up with TRBD1. Germline trimming cut 1 base from V and 2 bases from J; bases unmatched to any gene: 1. Germline V gives CDR1 LGHDT, CDR2 YNNKEL (reference sequence). This CDR3 has 14 amino acids. The CDR3 nucleotides read TGTGCCAGCAGCCAAGGACAGGGGACCTACGAGCAGTACTTC. Protein: CASSQGQGTYEQYF.

The V call is TRBV18, the J call TRBJ2-1, with D tentatively TRBD2 (6 bases). CDR1 KGHSH and CDR2 LQKENI come from the germline V gene. This CDR3 is built from 16 residues. V shed 0 bases and J shed 2 bases, with 11 bases lying between them. The CDR3 reads CASSPPSTRAYNEQFF. Written as DNA, the CDR3 is TGTGCCAGCTCACCACCGTCGACTAGGGCCTACAATGAGCAGTTCTTC.

The chain employs TRBV21-1 and TRBJ2-1; TRBD1 is the table's D call and was not checked against the DNA. TRBV21-1 is listed as a pseudogene. The CDR3 is 14 residues long. The CDR3 sequence: CATRRHRRNNEQFF. CDR3 nucleotide sequence: TGTGCCACCCGACGACACCGCCGGAACAATGAGCAGTTCTTC.

The chain couples TRBV19 to TRBJ2-6; 10 nucleotides line up with TRBD2. This CDR3 is built from 21 residues. The germline V gene encodes CDR1 LNHDA and CDR2 SQIVND (reference sequence). J lost 4 bases, V lost 3 bases, and 18 bases had no gene match. CDR3 loop: CASSIDPPSVLAGVGANVLTF. DNA of the CDR3: TGTGCCAGTAGTATCGACCCCCCATCTGTTCTAGCGGGGGTCGGGGCCAACGTCCTGACTTTC.

The J gene is TRBJ1-2, the V gene TRBV6-1; D possibly corresponds to TRBD1 (5 bases). Germline CDR1 MNHNS, CDR2 SASEGT. The CDR3 spans 12 residues. Trimming removed 0 bases at V and 7 bases at J, with 6 bases between. CDR3 in DNA: TGTGCCAGCAGTGAAGCAGGGGTTGGCTACACCTTC. Translating it yields CASSEAGVGYTF.

The V call is TRBV6-2 or TRBV6-3, the J call TRBJ1-5; D is ambiguous. The CDR3 has 18 residues. Trimming removed 4 bases at V and 0 bases at J, with 19 bases between. CDR1 MNHEY and CDR2 SVGEGT come from the germline V gene. The CDR3 bases are TGTGCCAGCAGTTCTATAGCCCCTCGCGGCTTTAGCAATCAGCCCCAGCATTTT. Protein sequence: CASSSIAPRGFSNQPQHF.